This TCR beta chain was identified during a study of OX40 agonist ivuxolimab in advanced cancers. Background on the study: A male proportion of about 86% was recorded, with mean age around 64 years and range about 20 to 85.

As concerns this clone: The antigen remains undetermined.

The CDR3 runs 13 residues. Between the trimmed V and J ends, which lost 2 bases and 14 bases, there was a span of 16 bases. Germline CDR1 is MNHEY and CDR2 is SMNVEV (reference sequence). Only in-frame clones appear in the TCRdb table, and some are missing; sequencing was by immunoSEQ multiplex PCR. The sample yields some 45,000 clones, approximately 91% seen once. Systemic immunosuppression or autoimmune disease history was grounds to exclude patients. Broader study findings: In the expanded peripheral T cells, antigen specificity was never determined. People who partly responded at 0.1-3.0 mg/kg had some of the least clonal expansion seen.

The sequence came from an adult with an advanced solid tumor such as melanoma, head and neck, liver or kidney cancer. The chain couples TRBV27 to TRBJ1-3; D not certain. The input for sequencing was CD4+ or CD8+ T cells sorted from blood, taken in a trial of the OX40 agonist ivuxolimab. CDR3 amino acids: CASSLLGSWPLYF. DNA for the CDR3: TGTGCCAGCAGTTTACTTGGGAGTTGGCCTCTATATTTT.